Included here is one TCR beta chain sequence, with context. Its antigen remains unknown. These data come from a study of T cell responses to AZD1222 COVID-19 vaccine. Findings and caveats of the study: The repertoires were collected only after the peak T cell response. Dominant CD4 TCR responses targeted spike regions 160-218 and 743-854. Seropositive AZD1222 recipients at baseline numbered only five or six.

TCRdb keeps only in-frame clones here, not all; method: immunoSEQ multiplex PCR. The table lists about 110,000 clones, 70% to 90% of them singletons, with about 5% in the top ten. Sequenced here: peripheral blood, sampled 28 days after the second AZD1222 dose. The receptor was isolated from an adult who received the AZD1222 COVID-19 vaccine.

As DNA, the CDR3 is TGCGCCAGCAGCCAAGATATGTGGCAATATGGCTACACCTTC. It yields the protein CASSQDMWQYGYTF. This chain connects TRBV4-1 to TRBJ1-2; the D is unclear. This CDR3 comprises 14 residues. Trimming removed 0 bases from V and 5 bases from J, with 10 bases in between. The germline gives CDR1 MGHRA, CDR2 YSYEKL.